This is a list of T cell receptor beta chains from one sample in a study of Ad26.COV2.S vaccination and SARS-CoV-2 variants. TCRdb's copy holds only in-frame clones and misses some; the assay was immunoSEQ multiplex PCR. The sample has hundreds of thousands of clones, about 87% seen once; the top ten hold 6.4%. The source material was peripheral blood, sampled in a trial of Ad26.COV2.S vaccine versus placebo. Source of these receptors: a person between 18 and 65 years old who received the Ad26.COV2.S COVID-19 vaccine or a placebo. Both conserved end residues are trimmed from each CDR3.

j_call: TRBJ2-7
v_call: TRBV3-1/TRBV3-2
cdr3_aa: ASSLGTAAYEQY

j_call: TRBJ2-1
v_call: TRBV21-1
cdr3_aa: ASQKGPDSQNYNEQF

j_call: TRBJ2-7
v_call: TRBV6-2/TRBV6-3
cdr3_aa: ASSYRQYEQY

j_call: TRBJ1-2
v_call: TRBV14
cdr3_aa: ASSQEGAGTSDGYT

j_call: TRBJ1-2
v_call: TRBV4-3
cdr3_aa: ASSQDPVGQGAPVSGYT

j_call: TRBJ1-4
v_call: TRBV9
cdr3_aa: ASSFRQGPNEKLF

j_call: TRBJ1-3
v_call: TRBV30
cdr3_aa: AWSDVGNTIY

j_call: TRBJ2-2
v_call: TRBV25-1
cdr3_aa: ASSELVPTGELF

j_call: TRBJ1-1
v_call: TRBV6-6
cdr3_aa: ASSYTDNTEAF

j_call: TRBJ1-5
v_call: TRBV30
cdr3_aa: AWSSGANQPQH

j_call: TRBJ1-6
v_call: TRBV28
cdr3_aa: ASSSWDRGNSPLH

j_call: TRBJ2-7
v_call: TRBV5-8
cdr3_aa: ASSKQGLGSYEQY

j_call: TRBJ1-1
v_call: TRBV4-1
cdr3_aa: ASSQVLGGLTEAF

j_call: TRBJ1-3
v_call: TRBV6-6
cdr3_aa: ASRAGQAKNTIY

j_call: TRBJ1-3
v_call: TRBV28
cdr3_aa: ASISSGGRGNTIY

j_call: TRBJ1-3
v_call: TRBV10-3
cdr3_aa: AAGTPGNTIY

j_call: TRBJ2-2
v_call: TRBV6-5
cdr3_aa: ASWGTGELF

j_call: TRBJ1-2
v_call: TRBV9
cdr3_aa: ASSVGAANLYGYT

j_call: TRBJ2-7
v_call: TRBV6-5
cdr3_aa: ASSHRGLGAEQY

j_call: TRBJ1-5
v_call: TRBV28
cdr3_aa: ASSIGGNLNQPQH

j_call: TRBJ2-7
v_call: TRBV11-2
cdr3_aa: ASSLSAGESYEQY

j_call: TRBJ2-2
v_call: TRBV3-1/TRBV3-2
cdr3_aa: ASSQVPRGGAGTGELF

j_call: TRBJ2-6
v_call: TRBV9
cdr3_aa: ASSADISGANVLT

j_call: TRBJ1-6
v_call: TRBV10-3
cdr3_aa: AISESGASDSPLH

j_call: TRBJ2-7
v_call: TRBV3-1/TRBV3-2
cdr3_aa: ASSQEGAYEQY

j_call: TRBJ2-2
v_call: TRBV6-1
cdr3_aa: ASSHGISGELF

j_call: TRBJ1-5
v_call: TRBV3-1/TRBV3-2
cdr3_aa: ASSQGAASNQPQH

j_call: TRBJ2-3
v_call: TRBV5-1
cdr3_aa: ASSLVTQADTQY

j_call: TRBJ1-3
v_call: TRBV7-2
cdr3_aa: ASSLVGNSGNTIY

j_call: TRBJ2-1
v_call: TRBV6-4
cdr3_aa: ASSDSQEGEQF

j_call: TRBJ2-3
v_call: TRBV9
cdr3_aa: ASSAHSEGTQY

j_call: TRBJ2-7
v_call: TRBV28
cdr3_aa: ASSWWGEQY

j_call: TRBJ1-1
v_call: TRBV30
cdr3_aa: AWSPTGGTEAF

j_call: TRBJ1-3
v_call: TRBV6-2/TRBV6-3
cdr3_aa: ASSYNGDTIY

j_call: TRBJ1-4
v_call: TRBV3-1/TRBV3-2
cdr3_aa: ASSPPGTGFNEKLF

j_call: TRBJ2-1
v_call: TRBV5-1
cdr3_aa: ASRGDPGQGPHEQF

j_call: TRBJ1-1
v_call: TRBV9
cdr3_aa: ASSGQGRNTEAF

j_call: TRBJ1-1
v_call: TRBV30
cdr3_aa: AWSVQMTVNTEAF

j_call: TRBJ2-1
v_call: TRBV5-4
cdr3_aa: ASSSVTRTSEQF

j_call: TRBJ1-2
v_call: TRBV10-3
cdr3_aa: AISEEGIWDNANYGYT

j_call: TRBJ2-2
v_call: TRBV28
cdr3_aa: ASRLAGPRTGELF

j_call: TRBJ2-5
v_call: TRBV24-1
cdr3_aa: ATSDPYGDRVIGETQY

j_call: TRBJ1-1
v_call: TRBV7-2
cdr3_aa: ASSLDWRRVRDEAF

j_call: TRBJ1-1
v_call: TRBV5-1
cdr3_aa: ASSLEAGGLGEAF

j_call: TRBJ1-2
v_call: TRBV5-4
cdr3_aa: ASSRQGEHGYT

j_call: TRBJ2-7
v_call: TRBV4-2
cdr3_aa: ASSQDRSGVSYEQY

j_call: TRBJ1-5
v_call: TRBV7-9
cdr3_aa: ASSTSDTNQPQH

j_call: TRBJ2-1
v_call: TRBV3-1/TRBV3-2
cdr3_aa: ASSQDAQPYNEQF

j_call: TRBJ1-3
v_call: TRBV6-5
cdr3_aa: ASSYSGAGNTIY

j_call: TRBJ2-1
v_call: TRBV3-1/TRBV3-2
cdr3_aa: ASSQDPHRSQF

j_call: TRBJ1-1
v_call: TRBV6-6
cdr3_aa: ASSSRGQGGTEAF

j_call: TRBJ2-2
v_call: TRBV6-5
cdr3_aa: ATDLGNTGELF

j_call: TRBJ2-7
v_call: TRBV7-8
cdr3_aa: ASSPWTDEGEQY

j_call: TRBJ1-5
v_call: TRBV12-5
cdr3_aa: ASGLVQQVYKPQH

j_call: TRBJ2-2
v_call: TRBV15
cdr3_aa: ATSEPGHNTGELF

j_call: TRBJ2-7
v_call: TRBV29-1
cdr3_aa: SVATSRVVYEQY

j_call: TRBJ2-2
v_call: TRBV5-4
cdr3_aa: ASSLGLRNTGELF